The sequence of this T cell receptor beta chain was determined in a study of blood T cell repertoires in COVID-19. Study at large: The United States, Italy and Spain provided the acute and convalescent COVID-19 samples.

The age range of participants was about 18 to 95 years, with residence in about two dozen US areas. Cohorts were determined from participant-reported clinical history. The table came from immunoSEQ multiplex PCR; TCRdb's copy has only in-frame clones and leaves some out. The table includes 340,000 or so clones, approximately 86% detected once. The V gene end was trimmed by 0 bases and the J gene end by 13 bases; junction bases not matched to a gene: 3. Germline lookup yields CDR1 LGHDT and CDR2 YNNKEL (reference sequence). The CDR3 extends over 13 amino acids. The clonotype was recovered from a woman in her 40s with acute COVID-19. V usage is TRBV3-1 (or the pseudogene TRBV3-2) and J usage is TRBJ1-6, with 7 bases fitting TRBD1. Specimen: PBMCs or T cells enriched from blood (not recorded which). The DNA of the CDR3 is TGTGCCAGCAGCCAAGATTTACAGGGGCCCCTCCACTTT. Protein product: CASSQDLQGPLHF.